The present T cell receptor beta chain was sequenced within a study of control samples from healthy donors and cancer patients (dated by TCRdb to 2020 to 2021). The cysteine opens and the phenylalanine closes a CDR3 of 13 amino acids. Here the CDR3 DNA is all that survives: 39 bases in frame from base 1. According to the germline V gene, CDR1 reads SNHLY and CDR2 reads FYNNEI. V trim: 3 bases; J trim: 6 bases; unmatched bases: 4. With regard to this clone: What this receptor recognizes is not known. One base away there is no much larger clone; base qualities are not given.

Preparation of the library involved the immunoSEQ multiplex PCR assay. TCRdb carries this immuneACCESS record with in-frame sequences only. Its versions omit some clonotypes, under half of them owing to an unresolved V gene in the studies checked, with the rest unexplained. In all, the sample holds 170,000 or so clones, and approximately 94% of those were seen once. Over 1.3% of the sample lies in the top ten. The sequence was collected from a woman younger than 35 in good health. The sequenced sample consisted of blood. The rearrangement combines TRBV2 with TRBJ1-2; TRBD1 fits 7 bases in the junction. The CDR3 has the sequence CASSDLQGNGYTF. The base sequence is TGTGCCAGCAGTGACCTACAGGGGAATGGCTACACCTTC. Here the CDR3 is joined to the reference TRBV2 and TRBJ1-2 genes, and the full variable domain is: EPEVTQTPSHQVTQMGQEVILRCVPISNHLYFYWYRQILGQKVEFLVSFYNNEISEKSEIFDDQFSVERPDGSNFTLKIRSTKLEDSAMYFCASSDLQGNGYTFGSGTRLTVV.